This TCR beta chain was identified during a study of T-cell reconstitution after alpha-beta-depleted transplantation in children. Germline values: CDR1 SQVTM, CDR2 ANQGSEA. V shed 1 base and J shed 4 bases, with 13 bases lying between them. The CDR3 is 14 residues long. The library targeted TCRbeta and was prepared with unique molecular identifiers. One entry per CDR3 protein, called by TCRdb with MiXCR from the PCR reads. This sample yields under 450,000 distinct CDR3 sequences, of which approximately 12% are seen a single time; roughly 4.5% belongs to the top ten. This receptor was identified in a human donor who donated a stem cell graft to a child with Fanconi anemia. Sequencing was performed on PBMCs, taken from the stem cell graft. The rearrangement joins TRBV29-1 to TRBJ1-2; D unclear. The CDR3: CSVEAVRPTYGYTF. CDR3 DNA: TGCAGCGTTGAAGCGGTCCGGCCTACCTATGGCTACACCTTC.